This T cell receptor (beta chain) was sequenced for a study of blood T cell repertoires in COVID-19. Generated by immunoSEQ multiplex PCR, the TCRdb table keeps only in-frame clones and is missing some. The profile shows about 170,000 clones, 80% to 85% of them singletons. The CDR3 contains 16 residues. Sequenced material: peripheral blood. This TCR came from a human donor with acute or convalescent COVID-19. The donor label of this sample is uncertain. This chain connects TRBV21-1 to TRBJ2-3; the table assigns TRBD2, which was not confirmed against the DNA. TRBV21-1 is marked as a pseudogene. This chain's CDR3 is CASSKEGLASLDTQYF. The CDR3 nucleotides are TGTGCCAGCAGCAAAGAAGGACTAGCAAGCTTAGATACGCAGTATTTT.